This T cell receptor (beta chain) was profiled in a study of identical twins. Study-level findings and limits: Conclusions were based on cross-sectional statistical analysis, without following the same donors.

One entry per CDR3 protein, called by TCRdb with MiXCR from the 5' RACE reads. The sample has roughly 290,000 distinct CDR3 sequences, 8% to 9% seen once. The CDR3 covers 19 residues. Trimming cost V 0 bases and J 1 base, with 16 bases left between them. This clonotype showed up many times. What it binds is unknown. This sample was also put to use in a study of yellow fever vaccine responses in identical twins. That paper states: Twins' vaccine T cell response reportedly gave the appearance of partial convergence and partial personalization.

The rearrangement uses TRBV12-3 or TRBV12-4 and TRBJ2-6; TRBD1 is a possible D gene (6 bases). The specimen was memory (CD45RO+) T cells sorted from blood. This TCR came from a woman in her late teens or twenties in good health. The CDR3 is CASSLAPGAPMSGANVLTF. The DNA of the CDR3 is TGTGCCAGCAGTTTAGCGCCAGGGGCCCCCATGTCTGGGGCCAACGTCCTGACTTTC.